These 2 T cell receptor beta chains came from one sample sequenced in a study of technical replicates of blood from several donors. Assay: immunoSEQ multiplex PCR; the TCRdb copy retains only in-frame clones and omits some. The sample yields almost 70,000 clones, approximately 93% seen once. Material: PBMCs. Source of these receptors: a human donor in good health. Some clones in this sample may be carry-over from other donors' samples.

This chain links TRBV19 with TRBJ2-3; D is perhaps TRBD2 (6 bases). Trimming removed 5 bases from V and 4 bases from J, with 16 bases in between. In germline, CDR1 is LNHDA, CDR2 SQIVND (reference sequence). This CDR3 comprises 15 residues. CDR3 DNA: TGTGCCAGTAGTCTTGGGGGAGGAAGGGCAGATACGCAGTATTTT. It yields the protein CASSLGGGRADTQYF. The full variable domain, completed using reference TRBV19 and TRBJ2-3, is DGGITQSPKYLFRKEGQNVTLSCEQNLNHDAMYWYRQDPGQGLRLIYYSQIVNDFQKGDIAEGYSVSREKKESFPLTVTSAQKNPTAFYLCASSLGGGRADTQYFGPGTRLTVL.

The chain couples TRBV14 to TRBJ2-2; weak D call: TRBD1 (5 bases). Trimming took 4 bases from V and 1 from J, leaving 10 bases between them. Germline assignment: CDR1 SGHDN and CDR2 FVKESK. The CDR3 runs to 15 residues. CDR3 sequence: CASSPQALNTGELFF. The CDR3 DNA reads as TGTGCCAGCAGCCCACAGGCTTTGAACACCGGGGAGCTGTTTTTT.